The 26 T cell receptor beta chains below come from one sample, sequenced in a study of blood T cell repertoires in COVID-19. The method was immunoSEQ multiplex PCR; TCRdb's version includes in-frame clones alone and lacks a portion of them. The sample consists of about 55,000 clones, 75% to 90% of them appearing once. The sample was peripheral blood. The receptors here all came from a human donor in a cohort sampled during active COVID-19.

This rearrangement joins TRBV19 to TRBJ1-4, with 8 bases that match TRBD1. V lost 6 bases and J lost 4; bases outside the gene matches: 4. Germline V gene lookup returns CDR1 LNHDA and CDR2 SQIVND (reference sequence). The CDR3 sequence is 14 residues long. The CDR3 DNA is TGTGCCAGTAGCCGTACAGGGGGTAATGAAAAACTGTTTTTT. Translation: CASSRTGGNEKLFF.

The rearrangement links TRBV28 to TRBJ2-7; possible D gene TRBD2, 6 bases. Trimming cost V 2 bases and J 5 bases, with 13 bases left between them. Germline loops: CDR1 MDHEN, CDR2 SYDVKM. This CDR3 contains 14 residues. The CDR3 spells CASSLGGVRHEQYF. In DNA form, the CDR3 reads TGTGCCAGCAGTTTAGGAGGGGTCAGGCACGAGCAGTACTTC.

The rearrangement uses TRBV6-5 and TRBJ1-5; D is unclear. Germline-derived CDR1 and CDR2 are MNHEY and SVGAGI. V gave up 5 bases and J gave up 4 bases, with 6 bases separating them. The CDR3 covers 12 residues. The CDR3 nucleotides read TGTGCCAGCAGTCATTTGAATCAGCCCCAGCATTTT. This gives the protein CASSHLNQPQHF.

The J gene is TRBJ2-1, the V gene TRBV5-1; TRBD1 aligns across 8 bases. The CDR3 runs to 16 residues. Unmatched junction bases numbered 12, after V lost 2 bases and J lost 8 bases. Looked up from germline, CDR1 is SGHRS and CDR2 is YFSETQ. CDR3 sequence (DNA): TGCGCCAGCAGCTTCGCATTGGCAGGGGGCTCGGATGAGCAGTTCTTC. Amino acids: CASSFALAGGSDEQFF.

To note about this clone: Sequence at one end of the junction differs from germline and may be a read error. Other DNA sequences in this specimen translate into the identical CDR3. The CDR3 loop reads CASSLAGNSNQPQHF. The CDR3 DNA sequence: TGCGCCAGCAGCTTGGCAGGGAATAGCAATCAGCCCCAGCATTTT. This chain uses TRBV3-1 (or the pseudogene TRBV3-2) with TRBJ1-5, with D tentatively TRBD1 (5 bases). In germline, CDR1 is LGHDT, CDR2 YNNKEL (reference sequence). This CDR3 is 15 amino acids long.

The chain links TRBV5-1 to TRBJ2-3; TRBD2 matches at 10 bases. The CDR3 runs to 15 residues. Germline V lookup: CDR1 SGHRS, CDR2 YFSETQ. V trimming: 0 bases; J trimming: 5 bases; junction bases outside the gene matches: 3. The CDR3 here is CASSLEGTSEDTQYF. The CDR3 nucleotides are TGCGCCAGCAGCTTGGAAGGGACTAGCGAAGATACGCAGTATTTT.

The V and J genes are TRBV6-5 and TRBJ2-5, with 7 bases fitting TRBD2. Germline V gene lookup returns CDR1 MNHEY and CDR2 SVGAGI. The CDR3 runs to 12 residues. V lost 9 bases, J lost 5 bases, and 6 bases stayed unmatched. The CDR3 bases are TGTGCCAGTAGACTTAGCGGGGAGACCCAGTACTTC. Its translation is CASRLSGETQYF.

The J gene is TRBJ2-2, the V gene TRBV18; 7 bases are shared with TRBD1. Germline V gene data show CDR1 as KGHSH and CDR2 as LQKENI. This CDR3 is built from 13 residues. V shed 2 bases, J shed 9 bases, and the junction held 3 bases outside the gene matches. CDR3 protein: CASSPTGDRELFF. The CDR3 bases are TGTGCCAGCTCACCAACAGGGGACAGGGAGCTGTTTTTT.

This chain connects TRBV7-9 to TRBJ1-4, with D perhaps TRBD1 (6 bases). Deletions cut 2 bases from V and 4 bases from J, with 8 bases between. CDR3 length equals 14 residues. The germline V gene has CDR1 SEHNR and CDR2 FQNEAQ (reference sequence). The CDR3 bases are TGTGCCAGCAGCTTAAGGACAGTTAATGAAAAACTGTTTTTT. It specifies CASSLRTVNEKLFF.

This sequence joins TRBV10-1 and TRBJ2-1; 8 bases line up with TRBD2. Germline V gene data show CDR1 as WNHNN and CDR2 as SYGVQD (reference sequence). The V gene end was trimmed by 3 bases and the J gene end by 3 bases; junction bases not matched to a gene: 1. CDR3 length equals 14 residues. CDR3 amino acids: CASSDSGDYNEQFF. The CDR3 nucleotides read TGCGCCAGCAGTGATAGCGGGGACTACAATGAGCAGTTCTTC.

The chain has TRBV29-1 and TRBJ1-1; TRBD1 matches 9 bases. CDR1 and CDR2 (germline): SQVTM, ANQGSEA. The CDR3 runs to 14 residues. V gave up 6 bases and J gave up 6 bases; unmatched junction bases: 11. The CDR3 sequence is CSVIPTGGVSEAFF. The CDR3 DNA sequence: TGCAGCGTCATACCTACAGGGGGCGTCTCTGAAGCTTTCTTT.

This clone was counted once. The chain combines TRBV5-1 with TRBJ1-2; unclear D gene. V lost 5 bases, J lost 6 bases, and 14 bases lay in between. This CDR3 comprises 13 residues. The germline V gene has CDR1 SGHRS and CDR2 YFSETQ. As DNA, the CDR3 is TGCGCCAGCAGGAAGGATTCGGGAGATGGCTACACCTTC. Translated: CASRKDSGDGYTF.

The CDR3 reads CASSPTGSYEQYF. The DNA for the CDR3 is TGTGCCAGCAGTCCCACAGGGAGCTACGAGCAGTACTTC. The chain couples TRBV12-3 or TRBV12-4 to TRBJ2-7, with a tentative D call TRBD1 (6 bases). This CDR3 is 13 amino acids long. V lost 5 bases, J lost 3 bases, and 11 bases lay in between.

J is TRBJ1-3 and V is TRBV19; 7 bases are a match to TRBD1. The trim removed 7 bases at V and 0 bases at J, leaving 6 bases unmatched. The CDR3 sequence is 15 residues long. Germline V lookup: CDR1 LNHDA, CDR2 SQIVND (reference sequence). CDR3 sequence reads: CASNTDRLSGNTIYF. The CDR3 DNA sequence: TGTGCCAGTAATACGGACAGGCTCTCTGGAAACACCATATATTTT.

The chain joins TRBV18 to TRBJ2-7, with 9 nucleotides matching TRBD1. V shed 0 bases, J shed 2 bases, and the junction held 2 bases outside the gene matches. The CDR3 is made up of 15 amino acids. Germline lookup yields CDR1 KGHSH and CDR2 LQKENI. The CDR3 nucleotides read TGTGCCAGCTCACCACCGGGACAGGGAGCCTACGAGCAGTACTTC. It encodes CASSPPGQGAYEQYF.

This chain uses TRBV6-4 with TRBJ2-7; TRBD2 matches at 11 bases. Unmatched junction bases numbered 12, after V lost 8 bases and J lost 6 bases. Germline V gene data show CDR1 as MRHNA and CDR2 as SNTAGT. The CDR3 runs to 15 residues. The chain's CDR3 is CASPSSGGLYSEQYF. CDR3 sequence (DNA): TGTGCCAGCCCATCTAGCGGGGGGTTATACAGCGAGCAGTACTTC.

The chain couples TRBV19 to TRBJ2-2; 9 nucleotides match TRBD1. After removal of 9 bases from V and 5 bases from J, the junction contained 16 bases not matched to a gene. In germline, CDR1 is LNHDA, CDR2 SQIVND (reference sequence). This CDR3 contains 17 residues. The CDR3 bases are TGTGCCAGCAAGACCGGGACAGGGTGGGATCGGACCGGGGAGCTGTTTTTT. Protein: CASKTGTGWDRTGELFF.

The chain carries TRBV27 and TRBJ1-2, with D possibly matching TRBD1 (5 bases). Germline V gives CDR1 MNHEY, CDR2 SMNVEV (reference sequence). Trimming took 0 bases from V and 2 from J, leaving 10 bases between them. There are 15 residues in the CDR3. The DNA of the CDR3 is TGTGCCAGCAGTTTATCGGGCAGGGAAAACTATGGCTACACCTTC. Its protein is CASSLSGRENYGYTF.

This chain links TRBV9 with TRBJ1-3; 8 bases match TRBD1. Germline values: CDR1 SGDLS, CDR2 YYNGEE. This CDR3 spans 13 amino acids. With 3 bases clipped from V and 4 bases from J, the junction kept 0 bases outside the gene matches. CDR3 nucleotide sequence: TGTGCCAGCAGCGGGACAGGGGGAAACACCATATATTTT. It encodes CASSGTGGNTIYF.

This rearrangement joins TRBV14 to TRBJ2-5; maybe TRBD1 (5 bases). CDR3 length: 17 residues. Trimming removed 6 bases at V and 4 bases at J, with 24 bases between. The germline gives CDR1 SGHDN, CDR2 FVKESK. The CDR3 here is CASRGSDGHSWGETQYF. In nucleotides, the CDR3 is TGTGCCAGCAGGGGAAGCGACGGACATTCTTGGGGAGAGACCCAGTACTTC.

This sequence joins TRBV27 and TRBJ1-1, with TRBD1 matching 9 bases. CDR1 is MNHEY, CDR2 SMNVEV, per germline (reference sequence). The CDR3 runs 14 residues. Trimming removed 8 bases from V and 3 bases from J; junction bases left unmatched: 7. This CDR3 is CASRRDRDDTEAFF. In DNA, the CDR3 is TGTGCCAGCCGCCGGGACAGGGATGACACTGAAGCTTTCTTT.

The V call is TRBV4-1, the J call TRBJ2-7; D is unclear. CDR3 length: 14 residues. The germline V gene encodes CDR1 MGHRA and CDR2 YSYEKL. The V gene lost 1 base and the J gene lost 0 bases, with 7 bases spanning the gap. CDR3 DNA: TGCGCCAGCAGCCAAGTTATGAGCTCCTACGAGCAGTACTTC. Encoded protein: CASSQVMSSYEQYF.

The rearrangement joins TRBV3-1 (or the pseudogene TRBV3-2) to TRBJ2-5; D is undetermined. The germline V gene encodes CDR1 LGHDT and CDR2 YNNKEL (reference sequence). The CDR3 loop spans 15 amino acids. The ends were cut back, 1 base at V and 4 bases at J, with 13 bases in the middle. The CDR3 coding sequence is TGTGCCAGCAGCCAAGGGCTGAGGAATGTAGAGACCCAGTACTTC. The encoded protein is CASSQGLRNVETQYF.

The J gene is TRBJ2-1, the V gene TRBV5-1, with a weak D call TRBD2 (6 bases). Looked up from germline, CDR1 is SGHRS and CDR2 is YFSETQ. The CDR3 loop spans 14 amino acids. V gave up 5 bases and J gave up 2 bases, with 11 bases separating them. As DNA, the CDR3 is TGCGCCAGCAGACGGGAGTTCCCCTACAATGAGCAGTTCTTC. Translating it yields CASRREFPYNEQFF.

This chain connects TRBV15 to TRBJ1-1; D possibly corresponds to TRBD1 (5 bases). The ends were cut back, 1 base at V and 4 bases at J, with 10 bases in the middle. CDR3 length equals 14 residues. In germline, CDR1 is LNHNV, CDR2 YYDKDF (reference sequence). The CDR3 is CATSRGGEGTEAFF. The CDR3, as DNA: TGTGCCACCAGCAGAGGGGGGGAGGGCACTGAAGCTTTCTTT.

The V and J genes are TRBV28 and TRBJ1-1, with D possibly matching TRBD1 (6 bases). CDR1 is MDHEN and CDR2 is SYDVKM in the germline V gene. V was shortened by 7 bases and J by 1 base, with 16 bases between the two germline ends. This CDR3 has 15 residues. CDR3 DNA sequence: TGTGCCAGCACCGCCGAGGGGGGGACGAACACTGAAGCTTTCTTT. This sequence encodes CASTAEGGTNTEAFF.